This T cell receptor (beta chain) was observed in a study of T cells in Graves' hyperthyroidism and ophthalmopathy. Study-level findings and limits: Ophthalmopathy and stable hyperthyroidism were told apart by a 13 V-J model. Among clonotypes expanded in thyroid above 0.001, most were also found in blood.

Exclusion followed for patients with uncontrolled infection, other autoimmune disease, pregnancy or lactation. Using RNA transcripts as the source, TCR beta CDR3 regions were amplified. The TCR CDR3 was amplified in a first-round RT-PCR using the HTBI primer set. In TCRdb, the multiplex PCR reads were re-called with MiXCR into one record per CDR3 protein. This table holds about 500,000 distinct CDR3 sequences, 40% to 50% found once. Looked up from germline, CDR1 is ENHRY and CDR2 is SYGVKD. Trimming stripped 4 bases from V and 5 bases from J, with 11 bases between. The CDR3 loop spans 13 amino acids. This clonotype appeared many times. The antigen is undetermined.

This TCR came from an adult woman with Graves' disease, either hyperthyroidism or ophthalmopathy (not recorded which). Material for sequencing was peripheral blood or thyroid tissue (not recorded which). The chain employs TRBV10-3 and TRBJ2-5; D is possibly TRBD1 (5 bases). The CDR3 region is CAISVSRDETQYF. The DNA of the CDR3 is TGTGCCATCAGTGTCAGCAGGGATGAGACCCAGTACTTC.